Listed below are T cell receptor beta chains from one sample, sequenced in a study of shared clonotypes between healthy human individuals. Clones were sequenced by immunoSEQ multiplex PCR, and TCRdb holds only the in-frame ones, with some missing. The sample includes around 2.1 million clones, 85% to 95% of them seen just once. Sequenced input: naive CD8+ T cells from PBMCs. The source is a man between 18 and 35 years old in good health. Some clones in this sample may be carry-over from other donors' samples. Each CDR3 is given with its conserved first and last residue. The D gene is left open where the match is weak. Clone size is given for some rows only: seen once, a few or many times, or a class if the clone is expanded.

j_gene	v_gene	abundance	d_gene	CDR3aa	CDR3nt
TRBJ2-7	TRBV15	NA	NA	CATSRGVGKFYSEQYF	TGTGCCACCAGCAGAGGAGTCGGGAAGTTTTATAGCGAGCAGTACTTC
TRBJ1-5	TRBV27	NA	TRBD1	CATSDRANQPQHF	TGTGCCACATCGGACAGGGCAAATCAGCCCCAGCATTTT
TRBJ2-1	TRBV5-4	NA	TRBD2	CASRETLAGGRNEQFF	TGTGCCAGCAGAGAGACACTAGCGGGAGGACGGAATGAGCAGTTCTTC
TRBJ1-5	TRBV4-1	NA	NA	CASSQRAGESNQPQHF	TGCGCCAGCAGCCAAAGAGCAGGGGAGAGCAATCAGCCCCAGCATTTT
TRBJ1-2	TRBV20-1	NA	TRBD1	CSLQGWGYTF	TGCAGTCTACAGGGGTGGGGCTACACCTTC
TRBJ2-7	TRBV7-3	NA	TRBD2	CASSPGGAYEQYF	TGTGCCAGCAGCCCCGGGGGGGCCTACGAGCAGTACTTC
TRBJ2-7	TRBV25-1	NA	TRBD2	CASSELGTSIKNEQYF	TGTGCCAGCAGTGAATTAGGGACTAGTATCAAGAACGAGCAGTACTTC
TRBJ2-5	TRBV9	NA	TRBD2	CASSPSGKETQYF	TGTGCCAGCAGCCCTAGCGGGAAAGAGACCCAGTACTTC
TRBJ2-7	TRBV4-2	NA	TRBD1	CASSQERRQGFNEQYF	TGTGCCAGCAGCCAAGAACGGAGACAGGGTTTCAACGAGCAGTACTTC
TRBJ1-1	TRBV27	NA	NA	CASSLRGGTEAFF	TGTGCCAGCAGTTTACGGGGGGGCACTGAAGCTTTCTTT
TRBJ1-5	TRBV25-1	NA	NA	CASSDGGLWNQPQHF	TGTGCCAGCAGTGACGGGGGGCTGTGGAATCAGCCCCAGCATTTT
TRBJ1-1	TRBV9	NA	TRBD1	CASSLSGTGNTEAFF	TGTGCCAGCAGCTTATCCGGGACAGGGAACACTGAAGCTTTCTTT
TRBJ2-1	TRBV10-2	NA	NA	CASSEEGGLNNEQFF	TGCGCCAGCAGTGAGGAGGGGGGATTAAACAATGAGCAGTTCTTC
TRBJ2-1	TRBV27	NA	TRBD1	CASGWPGATGAENEQFF	TGTGCCAGCGGCTGGCCCGGGGCGACAGGGGCGGAGAATGAGCAGTTCTTC
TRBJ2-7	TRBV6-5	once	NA	CASGVAVSYEQYF	TGTGCCAGCGGCGTAGCGGTCTCCTACGAGCAGTACTTC
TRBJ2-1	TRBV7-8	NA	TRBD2	CASSLPTSGSSYNEQFF	TGTGCCAGCAGCTTACCGACTAGCGGGAGCTCCTACAATGAGCAGTTCTTC
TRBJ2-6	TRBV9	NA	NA	CASSYLLSSGANVLTF	TGTGCCAGCAGCTACCTATTATCCTCTGGGGCCAACGTCCTGACTTTC
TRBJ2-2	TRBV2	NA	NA	CASSELRQAGTGELFF	TGTGCCAGCAGTGAACTTCGGCAGGCGGGCACCGGGGAGCTGTTTTTT
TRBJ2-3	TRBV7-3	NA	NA	CASSFNWGYRPTDTQYF	TGTGCCAGCAGCTTTAATTGGGGTTACCGACCGACAGATACGCAGTATTTT
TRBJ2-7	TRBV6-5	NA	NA	CASSPPTRYEQYF	TGTGCCAGCAGCCCCCCTACCCGTTACGAGCAGTACTTC
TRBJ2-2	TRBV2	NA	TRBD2	CASIVGSGRPGELFF	TGTGCCAGCATAGTGGGTAGCGGGAGGCCCGGGGAGCTGTTTTTT
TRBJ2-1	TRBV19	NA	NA	CASSILRDEQFF	TGTGCCAGTAGTATCCTCAGGGATGAGCAGTTCTTC
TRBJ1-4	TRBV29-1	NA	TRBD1	CSVRGGARELEKKLFF	TGCAGCGTCAGGGGGGGGGCGCGTGAGTTGGAGAAAAAACTGTTTTTT
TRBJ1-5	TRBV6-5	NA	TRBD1	CASKRDRSNQPQHF	TGTGCCAGCAAGCGGGACAGATCCAATCAGCCCCAGCATTTT
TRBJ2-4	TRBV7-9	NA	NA	CASSLPDLAKNIQYF	TGTGCCAGCAGCTTGCCGGACCTGGCCAAAAACATTCAGTACTTC
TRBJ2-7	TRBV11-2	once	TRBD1	CASSSRTGKPGQYF	TGTGCCAGCAGCTCCCGGACAGGGAAACCCGGGCAGTACTTC
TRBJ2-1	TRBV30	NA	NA	CSGGTGVSYNEQFF	TGTAGTGGTGGGACTGGAGTCTCCTACAATGAGCAGTTCTTC
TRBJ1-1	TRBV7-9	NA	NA	CASSLVSVMNTEAFF	TGTGCCAGCAGCTTAGTGTCGGTAATGAACACTGAAGCTTTCTTT
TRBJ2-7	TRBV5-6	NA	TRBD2	CASSGGGENGYEQYF	TGTGCCAGCAGCGGCGGGGGGGAGAATGGCTACGAGCAGTACTTC
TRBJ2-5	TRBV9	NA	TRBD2	CASSLTSGSYGYQETQYF	TGTGCCAGCAGCCTGACTAGCGGGAGCTACGGTTACCAAGAGACCCAGTACTTC
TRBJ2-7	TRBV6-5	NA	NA	CASSWGRDSYEQYF	TGTGCCAGCAGTTGGGGGAGAGACTCCTACGAGCAGTACTTC
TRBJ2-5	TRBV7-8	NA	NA	CASSPRTDFWGTQYF	TGTGCCAGCAGCCCCCGGACGGACTTTTGGGGGACCCAGTACTTC
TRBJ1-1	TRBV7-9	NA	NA	CASHEGNTEAFF	TGTGCCAGCCATGAAGGGAACACTGAAGCTTTCTTT
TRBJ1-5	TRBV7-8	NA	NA	CASSLGPPLGSNQPQHF	TGTGCCAGCAGCTTAGGGCCCCCTCTGGGCAGCAATCAGCCCCAGCATTTT
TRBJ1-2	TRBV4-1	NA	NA	CASSQEGNWADQYGYTF	TGCGCCAGCAGCCAAGAGGGGAACTGGGCAGATCAATATGGCTACACCTTC
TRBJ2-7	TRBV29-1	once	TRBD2	CSVAGRGIAAEQYF	TGCAGCGTAGCCGGGAGGGGGATTGCGGCCGAGCAGTACTTC
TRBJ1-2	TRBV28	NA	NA	CASIWRGLSSNYGYTF	TGTGCCAGCATATGGAGGGGACTCTCTTCTAACTATGGCTACACCTTC
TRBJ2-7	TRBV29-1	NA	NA	CSVAPGSSRHEQYF	TGCAGCGTTGCCCCCGGGAGCTCCAGGCACGAGCAGTACTTC
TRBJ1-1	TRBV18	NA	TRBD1	CASSNPTGEEAFF	TGTGCCAGCTCAAATCCCACAGGGGAGGAAGCTTTCTTT
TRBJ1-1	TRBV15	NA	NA	CATSPSPRGGTEAFF	TGTGCCACCAGCCCCTCCCCGCGGGGAGGCACTGAAGCTTTCTTT
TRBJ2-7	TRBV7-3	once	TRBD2	CASSPNPRREGPEDEQYF	TGTGCCAGCAGCCCGAACCCTCGGCGGGAGGGCCCAGAGGACGAGCAGTACTTC
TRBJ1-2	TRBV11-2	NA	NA	CASSPIGPGYGYTF	TGTGCCAGCAGCCCAATCGGGCCGGGATATGGCTACACCTTC
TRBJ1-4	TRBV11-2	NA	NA	CASSGLPPTEKLFF	TGTGCCAGCAGCGGGCTCCCCCCCACTGAAAAACTGTTTTTT
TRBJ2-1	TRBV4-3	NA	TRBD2	CASSQDLWREAYNEQFF	TGCGCCAGCAGCCAAGATCTCTGGCGGGAGGCCTACAATGAGCAGTTCTTC
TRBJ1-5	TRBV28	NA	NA	CASRRTGIAQPQHF	TGTGCCAGCCGGCGGACGGGTATAGCTCAGCCCCAGCATTTT